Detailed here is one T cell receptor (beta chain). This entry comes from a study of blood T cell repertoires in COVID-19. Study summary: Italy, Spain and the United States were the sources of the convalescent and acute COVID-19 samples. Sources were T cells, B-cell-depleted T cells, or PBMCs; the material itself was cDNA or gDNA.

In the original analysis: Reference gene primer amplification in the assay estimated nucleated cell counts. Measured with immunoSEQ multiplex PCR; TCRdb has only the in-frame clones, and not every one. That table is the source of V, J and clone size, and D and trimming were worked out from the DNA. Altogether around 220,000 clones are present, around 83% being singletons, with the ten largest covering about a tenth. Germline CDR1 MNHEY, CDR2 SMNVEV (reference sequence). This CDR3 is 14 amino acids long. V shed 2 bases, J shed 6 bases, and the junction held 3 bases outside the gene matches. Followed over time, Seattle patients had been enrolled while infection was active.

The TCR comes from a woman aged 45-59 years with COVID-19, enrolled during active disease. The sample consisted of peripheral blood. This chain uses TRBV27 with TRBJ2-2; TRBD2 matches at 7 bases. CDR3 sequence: CASSLGGGAGELFF. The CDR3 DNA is TGTGCCAGCAGTTTAGGCGGGGGTGCCGGGGAGCTGTTTTTT.